This T cell receptor beta chain was obtained from a study of T cell responses to AZD1222 COVID-19 vaccine. CDR1 is KGHDR, CDR2 SFDVKD, per germline. The CDR3 has 15 residues. V gave up 0 bases and J gave up 5 bases, with 12 bases separating them. The protocol was immunoSEQ multiplex PCR, while the TCRdb copy is restricted to in-frame clones and leaves out a portion. The profile shows about 78,000 clones, approximately 90% of them singletons. The sequence was obtained from an adult in good health. The rearrangement links TRBV24-1 to TRBJ2-5; maybe TRBD1 (5 bases). Material: peripheral blood, obtained on day 0 of AZD1222 vaccination. The CDR3 reads CATSDLGQGRETQYF. The CDR3 nucleotides read TGTGCCACCAGTGATTTGGGGCAGGGTCGGGAGACCCAGTACTTC.